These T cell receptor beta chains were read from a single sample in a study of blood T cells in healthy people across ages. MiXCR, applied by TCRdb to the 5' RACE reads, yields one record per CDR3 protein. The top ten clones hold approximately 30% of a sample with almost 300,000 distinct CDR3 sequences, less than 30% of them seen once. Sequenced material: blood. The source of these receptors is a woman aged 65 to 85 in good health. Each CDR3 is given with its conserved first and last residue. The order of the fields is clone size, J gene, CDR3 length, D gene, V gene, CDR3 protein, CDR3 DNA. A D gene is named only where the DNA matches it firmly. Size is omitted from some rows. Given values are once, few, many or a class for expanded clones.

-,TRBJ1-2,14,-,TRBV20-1,CSARDQGWVYGYTF,TGCAGTGCTAGAGATCAGGGCTGGGTATATGGCTACACCTTC
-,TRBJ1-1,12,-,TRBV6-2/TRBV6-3,CASSDRPVEAFF,TGTGCCAGCAGCGACAGGCCGGTTGAAGCTTTCTTT
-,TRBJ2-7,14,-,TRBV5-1,CASSLIDASYEQYF,TGCGCCAGCAGCTTAATCGACGCCTCCTACGAGCAGTACTTC
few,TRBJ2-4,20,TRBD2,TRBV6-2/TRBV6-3,CASSYNSGTSGLLAKNIQYF,TGTGCCAGCAGTTACAACTCCGGGACTAGCGGACTTTTAGCCAAAAACATTCAGTACTTC
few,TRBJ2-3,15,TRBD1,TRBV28,CASSWDRGFSDTQYF,TGTGCCAGCAGTTGGGACAGGGGATTTTCAGATACGCAGTATTTT
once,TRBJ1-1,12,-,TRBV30,CASGRGDTEAFF,TGTGCCTCGGGGAGGGGGGACACTGAAGCTTTCTTT
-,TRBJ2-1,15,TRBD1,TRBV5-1,CASSFPGQGGDEQFF,TGCGCCAGCAGCTTCCCGGGACAGGGGGGTGATGAGCAGTTCTTC
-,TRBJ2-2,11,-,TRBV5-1,CASRYTGELFF,TGCGCCAGCAGATACACCGGGGAGCTGTTTTTT
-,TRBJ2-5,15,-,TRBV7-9,CASSPSVSGSETQYF,TGTGCCAGCAGCCCATCCGTGTCCGGGTCGGAGACCCAGTACTTC
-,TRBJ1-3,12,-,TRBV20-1,CSARHSGNTIYF,TGCAGTGCCCGACATTCCGGAAACACCATATATTTT
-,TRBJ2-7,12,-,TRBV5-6,CASSFQTYEQYF,TGTGCCAGCAGCTTCCAAACCTACGAGCAGTACTTC
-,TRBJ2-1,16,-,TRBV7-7,CASSLEFGKDKNEQFF,TGTGCTAGCAGCTTAGAATTCGGGAAAGATAAGAATGAGCAGTTCTTC
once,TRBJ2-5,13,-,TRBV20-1,CSANYREAETQYF,TGCAGTGCTAACTACAGGGAAGCGGAGACCCAGTACTTC
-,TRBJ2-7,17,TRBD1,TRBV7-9,CASSRSSTGGANYEQYF,TGTGCCAGCAGCAGATCTTCAACAGGGGGCGCTAATTACGAGCAGTACTTC
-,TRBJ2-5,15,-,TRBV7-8,CASSYNMGAGETQYF,TGTGCCAGCAGCTACAATATGGGGGCTGGGGAGACCCAGTACTTC
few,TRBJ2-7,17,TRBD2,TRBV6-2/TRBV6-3,CASRTGTSAEPGYEQYF,TGTGCCAGCAGAACCGGGACTAGCGCGGAACCGGGCTACGAGCAGTACTTC
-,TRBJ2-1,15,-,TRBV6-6,CASSSGSGAANEQFF,TGTGCCAGCAGTTCGGGCAGTGGAGCGGCCAATGAGCAGTTCTTC
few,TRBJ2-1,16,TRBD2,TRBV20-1,CSASPGTSRSHNEQFF,TGCAGTGCTAGTCCCGGGACTAGCAGGTCCCACAATGAGCAGTTCTTC
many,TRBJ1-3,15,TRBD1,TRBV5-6,CASSPTGAKGNTIYF,TGTGCCAGCAGCCCGACAGGGGCTAAAGGAAACACCATATATTTT
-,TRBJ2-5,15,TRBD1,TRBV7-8,CASSLETGGLYDQYF,TGTGCCAGCAGCTTAGAGACAGGGGGCTTATACGACCAGTACTTC
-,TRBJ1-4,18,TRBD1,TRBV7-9,CASSLEGTGGFNPGKLFF,TGTGCCAGCAGCTTAGAGGGGACAGGGGGCTTCAACCCCGGAAAACTGTTTTTT
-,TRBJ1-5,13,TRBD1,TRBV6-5,CATGTGINQPQHF,TGTGCGACCGGGACAGGGATCAATCAGCCCCAGCATTTT
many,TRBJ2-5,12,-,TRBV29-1,CSAGSLTETQYF,TGCAGCGCCGGGAGCCTTACAGAGACCCAGTACTTC
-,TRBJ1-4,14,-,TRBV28,CASSPSPTNEKLFF,TGTGCCAGCAGTCCAAGTCCAACTAATGAAAAACTGTTTTTT
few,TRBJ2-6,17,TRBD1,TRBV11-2,CASSLASRGSGANVLTF,TGTGCCAGCAGCTTAGCAAGCAGGGGGTCTGGGGCCAACGTCCTGACTTTC
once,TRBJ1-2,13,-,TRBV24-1,CATSEGRFYGYTF,TGTGCCACCAGTGAGGGGAGGTTCTATGGCTACACCTTC
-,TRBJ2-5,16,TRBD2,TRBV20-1,CSARDIGTRGQETQYF,TGCAGTGCTAGAGATATTGGGACTAGGGGCCAAGAGACCCAGTACTTC
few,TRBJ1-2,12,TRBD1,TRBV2,CASRANRGGYTF,TGTGCCAGCAGAGCTAACAGGGGTGGCTACACCTTC
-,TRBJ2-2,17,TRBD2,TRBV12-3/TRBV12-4,CASSQWTSGRAPGELFF,TGTGCCAGCAGTCAATGGACTAGCGGGAGGGCGCCCGGGGAGCTGTTTTTT
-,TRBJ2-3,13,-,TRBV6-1,CASKGVYMDTQYF,TGTGCCAGCAAAGGGGTTTATATGGATACGCAGTATTTT
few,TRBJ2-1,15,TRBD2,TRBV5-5,CASSLAEASGRRKFF,TGTGCCAGCAGCTTGGCGGAGGCTAGCGGGAGGAGGAAGTTCTTC
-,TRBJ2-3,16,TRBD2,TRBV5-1,CASSRLAGGGTDTQYF,TGCGCCAGCAGCCGTCTAGCGGGAGGAGGGACAGATACGCAGTATTTT
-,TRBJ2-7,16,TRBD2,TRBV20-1,CSARSGILAGGYEQYF,TGCAGTGCCCGCTCGGGGATACTAGCGGGAGGCTACGAGCAGTACTTC
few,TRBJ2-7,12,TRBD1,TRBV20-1,CSAFRQGGEQYF,TGCAGTGCTTTCCGACAGGGGGGCGAGCAGTACTTC
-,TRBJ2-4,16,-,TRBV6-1,CASSDAGTLAKNIQYF,TGTGCCAGCAGTGACGCTGGGACTCTAGCCAAAAACATTCAGTACTTC
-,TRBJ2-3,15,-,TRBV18,CASSPQDSGTDTQYF,TGTGCCAGCTCACCACAGGACTCCGGAACAGATACGCAGTATTTT
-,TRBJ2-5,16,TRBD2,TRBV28,CASSLGRLALQETQYF,TGTGCCAGCAGTTTGGGAAGACTAGCGCTACAAGAGACCCAGTACTTC